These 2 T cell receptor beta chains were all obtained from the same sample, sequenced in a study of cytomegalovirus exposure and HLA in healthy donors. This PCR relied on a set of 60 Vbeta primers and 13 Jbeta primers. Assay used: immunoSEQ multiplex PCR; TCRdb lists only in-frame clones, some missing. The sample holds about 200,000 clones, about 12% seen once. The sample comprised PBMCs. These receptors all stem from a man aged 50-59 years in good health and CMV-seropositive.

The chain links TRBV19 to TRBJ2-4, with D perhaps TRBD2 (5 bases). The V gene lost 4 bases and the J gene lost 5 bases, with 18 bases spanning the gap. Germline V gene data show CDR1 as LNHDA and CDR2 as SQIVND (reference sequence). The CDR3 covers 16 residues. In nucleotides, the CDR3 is TGTGCCAGTAGTACCCCCGCCACCTGGGGAGAAAACATTCAGTACTTC. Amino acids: CASSTPATWGENIQYF. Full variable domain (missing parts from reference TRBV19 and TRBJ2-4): DGGITQSPKYLFRKEGQNVTLSCEQNLNHDAMYWYRQDPGQGLRLIYYSQIVNDFQKGDIAEGYSVSREKKESFPLTVTSAQKNPTAFYLCASSTPATWGENIQYFGAGTRLSVL.

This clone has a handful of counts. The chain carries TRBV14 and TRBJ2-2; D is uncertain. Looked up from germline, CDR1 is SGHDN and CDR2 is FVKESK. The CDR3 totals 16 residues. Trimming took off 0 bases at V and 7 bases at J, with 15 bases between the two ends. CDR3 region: CASSQDEVVASGELFF. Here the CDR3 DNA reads TGTGCCAGCAGCCAAGATGAGGTCGTCGCTAGCGGGGAGCTGTTTTTT.